This TCR beta chain was identified in a study of T cell changes during pregnancy in multiple sclerosis. The data were produced by immunoSEQ multiplex PCR, yet TCRdb's version contains in-frame clones alone and is incomplete. The sample includes approximately 85,000 clones, approximately 91% seen only once; the top ten take roughly 2.5%. This clonotype originated in a female donor with multiple sclerosis, enrolled in a pregnancy study. This specimen consisted of peripheral blood, obtained in the first trimester of pregnancy.

Here the CDR3 DNA reads TGTGCCAGCAGTTTCTCCCGCCGGGACAGGGAGAACACTGAAGCTTTCTTT. It specifies CASSFSRRDRENTEAFF. The chain recombines TRBV28 with TRBJ1-1; TRBD1 agrees at 9 bases. The CDR3 spans 17 residues. The V gene end was trimmed by 3 bases and the J gene end by 1 base; junction bases not matched to a gene: 9. Per the germline V gene, CDR1 is MDHEN and CDR2 is SYDVKM. The full variable domain, its missing parts supplied by reference TRBV28 and TRBJ1-1, is DVKVTQSSRYLVKRTGEKVFLECVQDMDHENMFWYRQDPGLGLRLIYFSYDVKMKEKGDIPEGYSVSREKKERFSLILESASTNQTSMYLCASSFSRRDRENTEAFFGQGTRLTVV.